Following are 8 T cell receptor beta chains from one sample sequenced in a study of cytomegalovirus exposure and HLA in healthy donors. PCR employed 60 Vbeta and 13 Jbeta primers. The method was immunoSEQ multiplex PCR; TCRdb's version includes in-frame clones alone and lacks a portion of them. The profile covers around 140,000 clones, with roughly 9.6% appearing a single time and about 6.7% taken by the ten largest. Material: PBMCs. These receptors came from a woman in her forties in good health and CMV-seropositive.

The genes are TRBV10-3 and TRBJ1-1, with a possible D match to TRBD1 (5 bases). Deletions cut 6 bases from V and 5 bases from J, with 7 bases between. The CDR3 is 11 residues long. Germline loops: CDR1 ENHRY, CDR2 SYGVKD. CDR3 amino acids: CAISRGTEAFF. The CDR3 bases are TGTGCCATCAGCCGGGGGACTGAAGCTTTCTTT.

This clone was counted a few times. Other DNA sequences from this sample encode an identical CDR3 as well. J is TRBJ1-6 and V is TRBV2; TRBD1 matches at 7 bases. This CDR3 spans 14 amino acids. Germline lookup yields CDR1 SNHLY and CDR2 FYNNEI. Trimming cost V 4 bases and J 8 bases; bases outside gene matches: 5. The CDR3 protein is CASSVLRGDSPLHF. Written as DNA, the CDR3 is TGTGCCAGCAGTGTTCTCAGGGGGGATTCACCCCTCCACTTT.

This chain uses TRBV11-2 with TRBJ1-1; 8 positions agree with TRBD1. The V gene's germline CDR1 is SGHAT and CDR2 FQNNGV. With V trimmed by 6 bases and J by 4 bases, 13 bases remained unmatched. The CDR3 length is 16 residues. CDR3 DNA: TGTGCCAGCAGATTGGCAGGGGGCACTTTGGGCACTGAAGCTTTCTTT. Its protein product is CASRLAGGTLGTEAFF. The full variable domain, rest sourced from reference TRBV11-2 and TRBJ1-1, is EAGVAQSPRYKIIEKRQSVAFWCNPISGHATLYWYQQILGQGPKLLIQFQNNGVVDDSQLPKDRFSAERLKGVDSTLKIQPAKLEDSAVYLCASRLAGGTLGTEAFFGQGTRLTVV.

This clone has a handful of counts. The gene calls are TRBV2 and TRBJ1-3; TRBD1 aligns across 9 bases. Germline CDR1 SNHLY, CDR2 FYNNEI. This CDR3 comprises 18 residues. V gave up 6 bases and J gave up 0 bases; unmatched junction bases: 12. The CDR3 nucleotides read TGTGCCAGCAGCAGTGGCGGGACAGGGCGCTTCTCTGGAAACACCATATATTTT. Encoded protein: CASSSGGTGRFSGNTIYF. The whole variable domain, filled in from reference TRBV2 and TRBJ1-3, reads EPEVTQTPSHQVTQMGQEVILRCVPISNHLYFYWYRQILGQKVEFLVSFYNNEISEKSEIFDDQFSVERPDGSNFTLKIRSTKLEDSAMYFCASSSGGTGRFSGNTIYFGEGSWLTVV.

The rearrangement uses TRBV27 and TRBJ1-6; perhaps TRBD1 as D (5 bases). Germline-derived CDR1 and CDR2 are MNHEY and SMNVEV (reference sequence). The ends were cut back, 3 bases at V and 0 bases at J, with 12 bases in the middle. The CDR3 totals 17 residues. The CDR3 here is CASSFRVPSSYNSPLHF. For the CDR3, the DNA is TGTGCCAGCAGTTTCAGGGTCCCGAGCTCCTATAATTCACCCCTCCACTTT.

This clone has a handful of counts. The V and J genes are TRBV15 and TRBJ1-5; 10 bases are a match to TRBD1. After removal of 0 bases from V and 5 bases from J, the junction contained 4 bases not matched to a gene. CDR1 LNHNV and CDR2 YYDKDF come from the germline V gene (reference sequence). The CDR3 is 16 amino acids. The CDR3 nucleotides are TGTGCCACCAGCAGAGAGAGGGGACAGGGGTATCAGCCCCAGCATTTT. Encoded protein: CATSRERGQGYQPQHF.

The rearrangement joins TRBV2 to TRBJ1-1; D not resolved. V gave up 0 bases and J gave up 3 bases, with 8 bases separating them. CDR3 size: 14 residues. Per germline, CDR1 SNHLY and CDR2 FYNNEI. CDR3 nucleotide sequence: TGTGCCAGCAGTGAAGCGCTTCGGTACACTGAAGCTTTCTTT. Translation gives CASSEALRYTEAFF.

The gene calls are TRBV21-1 and TRBJ1-3. TRBV21-1 is classified as a pseudogene. This CDR3 contains 17 residues. The CDR3 region is CASRGRFLPTSGNTIYF. The CDR3, as DNA: TGTGCCAGCCGGGGGAGATTCCTCCCGACCTCTGGAAACACCATATATTTT.